The next 23 T cell receptor beta chains were all read from a single sample in a study of blood T cells in healthy people across ages. Combining a sample-barcoded 5' primer with a J-beta primer mix, a second PCR ran for roughly 6 to 12 cycles. TCRdb re-analysed the 5' RACE reads in MiXCR, keeping a single row per CDR3 protein. The sample records roughly 930,000 distinct CDR3 sequences, 48% being singletons. Sequences were obtained from blood. The receptors here all came from a man aged 25-45 years in good health.

V usage is TRBV28 and J usage is TRBJ1-2; D ambiguous. The CDR3 runs 11 residues. Germline V gene sequence: CDR1 MDHEN, CDR2 SYDVKM. The ends were cut back, 6 bases at V and 8 bases at J, with 10 bases in the middle. Here the CDR3 DNA reads TGTGCCAGCAGACGCAACCGGGGCTACACCTTC. This translates into CASRRNRGYTF.

This chain uses TRBV7-9 with TRBJ2-5, with 11 bases identical to TRBD2. This CDR3 comprises 15 residues. Germline CDR1 is SEHNR and CDR2 is FQNEAQ (reference sequence). The junction had 14 bases not matched to a gene; V was cut back by 6 bases and J by 11 bases. In DNA form, the CDR3 reads TGTGCCAGCAGAATACTAGCGGGGGCATGGGATGAGCAGTACTTC. As protein: CASRILAGAWDEQYF.

J is TRBJ2-7 and V is TRBV29-1; D perhaps matches TRBD2 (6 bases). This CDR3 is built from 14 residues. Germline lookup yields CDR1 SQVTM and CDR2 ANQGSEA. Trimming pared 5 bases from V and 6 bases from J, leaving 20 bases between. CDR3 loop: CSVPRLDPRGEQYF. The CDR3 region has the DNA TGCAGCGTTCCTAGACTAGACCCTCGGGGCGAGCAGTACTTC.

The rearrangement links TRBV7-8 to TRBJ1-1; 7 nucleotides agree with TRBD1. The V gene's germline CDR1 is SGHVS and CDR2 FQNEAQ. J was trimmed by 5 bases and V by 5 bases; bases with no gene match: 8. CDR3 length: 14 amino acids. CDR3 loop: CASSPRQGRTEAFF. The CDR3 bases are TGTGCCAGCAGCCCTCGACAGGGTCGAACTGAAGCTTTCTTT.

This chain uses TRBV20-1 with TRBJ1-2; 9 positions agree with TRBD1. CDR3 length: 15 amino acids. Per the germline V gene, CDR1 is DFQATT and CDR2 is SNEGSKA (reference sequence). Germline trimming cut 3 bases from V and 8 bases from J; bases unmatched to any gene: 13. The CDR3 bases are TGCAGTGCTAGTTTTGTGCGGACAGGGGATGTGGGCTACACCTTC. Translation gives CSASFVRTGDVGYTF.

This clonotype occurred a few times. The V call is TRBV5-1, the J call TRBJ2-3, with 8 bases fitting TRBD2. V was clipped by 1 base and J by 5 bases; unmatched bases: 3. The CDR3 has 14 amino acids. Germline CDR1 SGHRS, CDR2 YFSETQ. DNA for the CDR3: TGCGCCAGCAGCTTGTCTAGCGGGCAAGATACGCAGTATTTT. Translated: CASSLSSGQDTQYF.

The chain has TRBV2 and TRBJ2-1, with a possible D match to TRBD1 (6 bases). This CDR3 is built from 13 residues. Looked up from germline, CDR1 is SNHLY and CDR2 is FYNNEI. V was trimmed by 5 bases and J by 2 bases, leaving 7 bases between them. CDR3 in amino acids: CASSQGTYNEQFF. In nucleotides, the CDR3 is TGTGCCAGCAGTCAGGGGACCTACAATGAGCAGTTCTTC.

This chain connects TRBV9 to TRBJ2-5; D unclear. Germline loops: CDR1 SGDLS, CDR2 YYNGEE. The CDR3 length is 13 residues. Trimming stripped 1 base from V and 11 bases from J, with 15 bases between. The CDR3 coding sequence is TGTGCCAGCAGCGTAACGTCCTCGGGTGAGCAGTACTTC. Protein sequence: CASSVTSSGEQYF.

The sample holds one count of this clonotype. The chain is built from TRBV5-4 and TRBJ2-1; 9 bases line up with TRBD2. The ends lost 3 bases at V and 4 bases at J; junction bases unmatched: 8. In germline, CDR1 is SGHNT, CDR2 YYREEE (reference sequence). The CDR3 runs 16 residues. This CDR3 reads CASSWGSSGVYNEQFF. The CDR3 nucleotides are TGTGCCAGCAGCTGGGGATCTAGCGGGGTTTACAATGAGCAGTTCTTC.

The rearrangement uses TRBV27 and TRBJ2-7; 7 positions agree with TRBD1. This CDR3 has 15 amino acids. V gave up 4 bases and J gave up 2 bases; unmatched junction bases: 8. Germline CDR1 and CDR2: MNHEY and SMNVEV (reference sequence). The CDR3 spells CASSSDRDETYEQYF. The CDR3 coding sequence is TGTGCCAGCAGTTCAGACAGGGATGAGACCTACGAGCAGTACTTC.

The rearrangement links TRBV27 to TRBJ1-6, with 8 nucleotides matching TRBD1. J was trimmed by 5 bases and V by 3 bases; bases with no gene match: 3. Germline V gives CDR1 MNHEY, CDR2 SMNVEV (reference sequence). The CDR3 is 15 amino acids. This CDR3 is CASSFRDRNNSPLHF. The DNA for the CDR3 is TGTGCCAGCAGTTTCCGGGACAGGAATAATTCACCCCTCCACTTT.

The chain is built from TRBV18 and TRBJ1-4; TRBD1 matches 7 bases. CDR1 is KGHSH and CDR2 is LQKENI in the germline V gene. V trimming: 8 bases; J trimming: 6 bases; junction bases outside the gene matches: 6. CDR3 size: 13 residues. In nucleotides, the CDR3 is TGTGCCAGCGCCCCGGGACAGCATGAAAAACTGTTTTTT. Its protein product is CASAPGQHEKLFF.

This clonotype has at least ten counts. The CDR3 bases are TGCGCCAGCAGCCAAGACGGCAGATCCTACGAGCAGTACTTC. Translated, it gives CASSQDGRSYEQYF. This rearrangement joins TRBV4-1 to TRBJ2-7; the D is unclear. V lost 0 bases, J lost 1 base, and 7 bases lay in between. Germline values: CDR1 MGHRA, CDR2 YSYEKL. The CDR3 is made up of 14 amino acids.

The chain couples TRBV9 to TRBJ1-6; D perhaps matches TRBD1 (6 bases). Per the germline V gene, CDR1 is SGDLS and CDR2 is YYNGEE. The CDR3 runs 13 residues. The V end was cut by 3 bases, the J end by 8 bases, with 9 bases between. CDR3 loop: CASSAGHDSPLHF. As DNA, the CDR3 is TGTGCCAGCAGCGCGGGACACGATTCACCCCTCCACTTT.

This clonotype was observed a few times. This chain connects TRBV6-6 to TRBJ2-5; 8 positions match TRBD2. The CDR3 covers 14 residues. Germline CDR1 reads MNHNY; CDR2 reads SVGAGI (reference sequence). V was clipped by 6 bases and J by 0 bases; unmatched bases: 3. CDR3 protein: CASRTSVNQETQYF. The DNA for the CDR3 is TGTGCCAGCAGGACTAGCGTAAACCAAGAGACCCAGTACTTC.

This chain connects TRBV7-2 to TRBJ2-1; D perhaps matches TRBD2 (5 bases). The length of the CDR3 is 16 residues. Trimming shortened V by 3 bases and J by 0 bases, and 12 bases separated the two germline ends. The germline gives CDR1 SGHTA, CDR2 FQGNSA. CDR3 in DNA: TGTACCAGCAGCTTGGGCGACTACGCCTCCTACAATGAGCAGTTCTTC. Its translation: CTSSLGDYASYNEQFF.

This clonotype was observed at least ten times. The CDR3 DNA reads TGCAGTGCTAGTCGCCAGCAAGCCAAAAACATTCAGTACTTC. It is translated as CSASRQQAKNIQYF. J is TRBJ2-4 and V is TRBV20-1, with D uncertain. Per the germline V gene, CDR1 is DFQATT and CDR2 is SNEGSKA (reference sequence). V dropped 3 bases and J dropped 0 bases, with 9 bases sitting between them. The CDR3 loop spans 14 amino acids.

This chain links TRBV20-1 with TRBJ2-1; tentatively, D is TRBD1 or TRBD2 (5 bases each). From germline, CDR1 is DFQATT and CDR2 SNEGSKA (reference sequence). The CDR3 runs 12 residues. The germline V and J ends were trimmed by 6 bases and 6 bases, with 12 bases remaining between them. The CDR3 sequence is CSANGDGNEQFF. Here the CDR3 DNA reads TGCAGTGCCAACGGGGACGGCAATGAGCAGTTCTTC.

This clonotype showed up just a few times. This chain uses TRBV29-1 with TRBJ2-1, with D possibly being TRBD1 or TRBD2 (6 bases each). The germline CDR1 and CDR2 sequences are SQVTM and ANQGSEA. The V gene lost 3 bases and the J gene lost 8 bases, with 11 bases spanning the gap. The CDR3 has 12 amino acids. Written as DNA, the CDR3 is TGCAGCGTTGAGGAGGGGGTCTATGAGCAGTTCTTC. This encodes CSVEEGVYEQFF.

In regard to this clonotype: A clone one base away is much larger, so this may be a read error. In this CDR3 the conserved last residue, phenylalanine or tryptophan, is missing, so a read error is likely. CDR3 in amino acids: CASGLKQETEQFY. The CDR3 nucleotides read TGTGCTAGTGGTTTGAAACAGGAGACAGAGCAGTTCTAC. This sequence joins TRBV12-5 and TRBJ2-1, with a tentative D call TRBD1 (5 bases). This CDR3 is built from 13 residues. The V gene lost 2 bases and the J gene lost 10 bases, with 12 bases spanning the gap. Per the germline V gene, CDR1 is LGHNT and CDR2 is FRNRAP.

This clonotype was counted many times. The gene calls are TRBV9 and TRBJ2-1; D might be TRBD2 (6 bases). The CDR3 contains 17 residues. Trimming took 0 bases from V and 4 from J, leaving 17 bases between them. The germline V gene has CDR1 SGDLS and CDR2 YYNGEE. DNA of the CDR3: TGTGCCAGCAGCGTAGCTAGAACAAATGGGGGGTACAATGAGCAGTTCTTC. It encodes CASSVARTNGGYNEQFF.

The chain combines TRBV5-1 with TRBJ2-1, with 8 bases lining up with TRBD2. Trimming took 0 bases from V and 6 from J; bases not matched to a gene: 11. The CDR3 runs 17 residues. Germline V gene data show CDR1 as SGHRS and CDR2 as YFSETQ. CDR3 sequence reads: CASSLDGGASYGNEQFF. CDR3 coding DNA: TGCGCCAGCAGCTTGGACGGGGGGGCTTCTTATGGCAATGAGCAGTTCTTC.

V usage is TRBV11-2 and J usage is TRBJ2-3; D not resolved. The V end lost 2 bases, the J end lost 2 bases, and 11 bases lay between the germline ends. CDR3 length equals 15 residues. The germline V gene has CDR1 SGHAT and CDR2 FQNNGV. The CDR3 loop is CASSLFTRNTDTQYF. In DNA, the CDR3 is TGTGCCAGCAGCTTATTCACAAGAAACACAGATACGCAGTATTTT. Together with reference TRBV11-2 and TRBJ2-3, the CDR3 gives the full variable domain: EAGVAQSPRYKIIEKRQSVAFWCNPISGHATLYWYQQILGQGPKLLIQFQNNGVVDDSQLPKDRFSAERLKGVDSTLKIQPAKLEDSAVYLCASSLFTRNTDTQYFGPGTRLTVL.